Here is one TCR beta chain with its context. Its specificity is not known. The data are from a study of post-analysis software for immune sequencing data. General study findings and limits: In patients, TRBV5-6, TRBV5-1 and TRBV20-1 belonged to 4 or 5 TRBV segments found more frequently than in controls.

V was shortened by 4 bases and J by 5 bases, with 19 bases between the two germline ends. The CDR3 loop spans 15 amino acids. Germline values: CDR1 SGHDT, CDR2 YYEEEE. Unique molecular identifiers were present in the TCR beta cDNA libraries. MiXCR, applied by TCRdb to the PCR reads, yields one record per CDR3 protein. The sample lists roughly 400,000 distinct CDR3 sequences, 39% occurring once. Sequenced sample: blood. The V gene is TRBV5-6, the J gene TRBJ2-7, with D maybe TRBD1 (6 bases). This receptor was identified in a girl aged 2 to 9 with multiple sclerosis. The CDR3 DNA is TGTGCCAGCAGCGCTACAGGGTTCGTCCTAGACGAGCAGTACTTC. It specifies CASSATGFVLDEQYF.